The present T cell receptor (beta chain) was sequenced within a study of blood T cell repertoires in COVID-19. Study at large: Donors in the United States, Italy and Spain gave samples during acute or convalescent COVID-19. Sources were T cells, B-cell-depleted T cells, or PBMCs; the material itself was cDNA or gDNA.

Germline CDR1 is MNHEY and CDR2 is SVGAGI. V was clipped by 0 bases and J by 5 bases, with 8 bases between them. The CDR3 spans 15 residues. Original methodology: Counts of nucleated cells, estimated from reference gene primer amplification, were obtained. Clones were read by immunoSEQ multiplex PCR, and TCRdb kept only the in-frame ones, dropping some. The DNA was the basis for D and trimming; V, J and clone size are from that table. Of around 100,000 clones listed, 84% are singletons. The clonotype was recovered from a human donor in a cohort sampled during active or convalescent COVID-19. V gene TRBV6-5 combines with J gene TRBJ1-6, with D possibly matching TRBD1 (6 bases). The sequencing input was peripheral blood. The DNA for the CDR3 is TGTGCCAGCAGTTACTCGGGGACAAATAATTCACCCCTCCACTTT. Translating gives CASSYSGTNNSPLHF.